One and the same sample provided the 9 T cell receptor beta chains below, sequenced in a study of blood T cell repertoires in COVID-19 (TCRdb year 2020). Library creation used the immunoSEQ multiplex PCR assay. Held by TCRdb, this immuneACCESS table contains in-frame sequences only and omits some clones. Under half of the omission traces to an unresolved V gene where checked; the cause of the rest is unknown. This sample holds about 130,000 clones; around 88% were observed only once. About 2.3% of the sample is held by the ten biggest clonotypes. The specimen sequenced was PBMCs or T cells enriched from blood (not recorded which). Source of these receptors: a woman aged 45-65 years who had recovered from COVID-19.

This clone was seen once. The genes are TRBV7-2 and TRBJ2-4; the match to TRBD2 covers 13 bases. Germline CDR1 and CDR2: SGHTA and FQGNSA. The CDR3 has 17 residues. After removal of 3 bases from V and 1 base from J, the junction contained 3 bases not matched to a gene. The CDR3 bases are TGTGCCAGCAGCTTTCAGACTAGCGGGGGGGCCAAAAACATTCAGTACTTC. It specifies CASSFQTSGGAKNIQYF. The full variable domain, its missing parts supplied by reference TRBV7-2 and TRBJ2-4, is GAGVSQSPSNKVTEKGKDVELRCDPISGHTALYWYRQSLGQGLEFLIYFQGNSAPDKSGLPSDRFSAERTGGSVSTLTIQRTQQEDSAVYLCASSFQTSGGAKNIQYFGAGTRLSVL.

V is TRBV10-3 and J is TRBJ2-1, with 15 positions matching TRBD2. With 5 bases clipped from V and 0 bases from J, the junction kept 2 bases outside the gene matches. Germline-derived CDR1 and CDR2 are ENHRY and SYGVKD. The CDR3 is 17 residues long. CDR3 sequence: CAISRTSGGASYNEQFF. The CDR3 nucleotides are TGTGCCATCAGTAGGACTAGCGGGGGGGCCTCCTACAATGAGCAGTTCTTC.

V usage is TRBV19 and J usage is TRBJ2-5; D perhaps matches TRBD2 (6 bases). Germline V gives CDR1 LNHDA, CDR2 SQIVND (reference sequence). Trimming shortened V by 1 base and J by 1 base, and 13 bases separated the two germline ends. The CDR3 spans 16 residues. This CDR3 is CASSIGGELGQETQYF. The CDR3, as DNA: TGTGCCAGTAGTATAGGCGGGGAGTTGGGCCAAGAGACCCAGTACTTC.

There are a few counts of this clone. The genes are TRBV21-1 and TRBJ1-1. TRBV21-1 is reported as a pseudogene. This CDR3 spans 13 amino acids. The CDR3 spells CASSKRKRTEAFF. As DNA, the CDR3 is TGTGCCAGCAGCAAACGAAAGCGAACTGAAGCTTTCTTT.

V and J are TRBV12-3 or TRBV12-4 and TRBJ1-1, with no clear D. The CDR3 spans 13 residues. V lost 3 bases to trimming and J lost 1 base, with 6 bases between them. The CDR3 loop reads CASSFRQNTEAFF. For the CDR3, the DNA is TGTGCCAGCAGTTTTCGACAGAACACTGAAGCTTTCTTT.

V gene TRBV6-5 combines with J gene TRBJ2-2, with TRBD1 as a possible D gene (6 bases). This CDR3 contains 16 residues. Trimming pared 0 bases from V and 1 base from J, leaving 9 bases between. From germline, CDR1 is MNHEY and CDR2 SVGAGI. In DNA form, the CDR3 reads TGTGCCAGCAGTTACTCGAGGACAGAGAACACCGGGGAGCTGTTTTTT. This encodes CASSYSRTENTGELFF.

The gene calls are TRBV2 and TRBJ1-5, with 10 bases lining up with TRBD1. The CDR3 has 14 amino acids. V shed 7 bases, J shed 7 bases, and the junction held 7 bases outside the gene matches. Germline-derived CDR1 and CDR2 are SNHLY and FYNNEI. The CDR3 DNA follows: TGTGCCAGCAAGGGACAGGGGCCGCGGCAGCCCCAGCATTTT. Its translation is CASKGQGPRQPQHF.

This sequence joins TRBV9 and TRBJ2-7; perhaps TRBD1 as D (5 bases). This CDR3 has 13 residues. Trimming left V 3 bases short and J 5 bases short, with 12 bases between. CDR1 and CDR2 from the germline V gene are SGDLS and YYNGEE. The CDR3 is CASSADSLDEQYF. Here the CDR3 DNA reads TGTGCCAGCAGCGCCGACAGTCTCGACGAGCAGTACTTC.

A single count supports this clone. V and J are TRBV6-5 and TRBJ2-2; no definite D call. V shed 7 bases and J shed 6 bases, with 6 bases lying between them. Per germline, CDR1 MNHEY and CDR2 SVGAGI. This CDR3 spans 11 amino acids. The CDR3 region is CASTPAGELFF. In DNA form, the CDR3 reads TGTGCCAGCACTCCGGCCGGGGAGCTGTTTTTT.